The next 4 T cell receptor beta chains were all read from a single sample in a study of Graves' ophthalmopathy and Graves' hyperthyroidism. Amplification of TCR beta CDR3 regions used RNA transcripts. The first round was an RT-PCR with HTBI primers, and the second round was a multiplex PCR. Each CDR3 protein gets one entry after TCRdb re-called the multiplex PCR reads with MiXCR. The sample shows approximately 410,000 distinct CDR3 sequences, 15% of them seen only once. Sequenced material: peripheral blood. Every receptor here comes from a woman aged 18-29 years with stable Graves' hyperthyroidism.

Many counts were recorded for this clonotype. The CDR3 nucleotides read TGTGCCAGCAGCCAATTTCAGGGAGTGAACACTGAAGCTTTCTTT. It translates to CASSQFQGVNTEAFF. The chain employs TRBV7-9 and TRBJ1-1, with D perhaps TRBD1 (5 bases). The germline V gene has CDR1 SEHNR and CDR2 FQNEAQ (reference sequence). The V gene lost 5 bases and the J gene lost 0 bases, with 13 bases spanning the gap. CDR3 length equals 15 residues.

This clonotype has at least ten counts. One end of the junction varies from germline; a read error may be responsible. This rearrangement joins TRBV7-9 to TRBJ2-7, with 10 nucleotides matching TRBD1. The CDR3 spans 16 residues. Germline V gives CDR1 SEHNR, CDR2 FQNEAQ (reference sequence). As DNA, the CDR3 is TGTGCCAGCAGTTTAGAAGGGACAGGGGTGAGGTACGAGCAGTACTTC. It encodes CASSLEGTGVRYEQYF. The variable domain in full, completed from reference TRBV7-9 and TRBJ2-7, reads DTGVSQNPRHKITKRGQNVTFRCDPISEHNRLYWYRQTLGQGPEFLTYFQNEAQLEKSRLLSDRFSAERPKGSFSTLEIQRTEQGDSAMYLCASSLEGTGVRYEQYFGPGTRLTVT.

This clonotype was picked up many times. This rearrangement joins TRBV12-3 or TRBV12-4 to TRBJ1-2; no clear D gene. The CDR3 runs 14 residues. V lost 6 bases and J 2 bases, leaving 13 bases between the germline ends. CDR3 sequence (DNA): TGTGCCAGCAGCCGTACCTCGCCGAACTATGGCTACACCTTC. Amino acids: CASSRTSPNYGYTF.

This clonotype was seen ten or more times. V gene TRBV7-2 combines with J gene TRBJ2-7; TRBD2 matches 8 bases. With V trimmed by 3 bases and J by 4 bases, 17 bases remained unmatched. CDR1 and CDR2 (germline): SGHTA, FQGNSA. This CDR3 has 18 residues. The CDR3 nucleotides read TGTGCCAGCAGCTTTGCCCCTATAGCGGGGAGCTTACTATACGAGCAGTACTTC. The encoded protein is CASSFAPIAGSLLYEQYF.